The rows below give T cell receptor beta chains drawn from one sample of a study of blood T cell repertoires in COVID-19. Profiled with immunoSEQ multiplex PCR; TCRdb holds only in-frame clones, not every one. The top ten clones hold approximately 4% of a sample with over 140,000 clones, approximately 84% of them seen once. The sample comprised peripheral blood. The source is an older woman with acute or convalescent COVID-19. Both conserved end residues are part of each CDR3. A D gene is named only where the DNA matches it firmly. Rows give clone size only sometimes, using once, few, many, or a class for an expanded clone.

j_gene: TRBJ2-3
abundance: -
d_gene: TRBD2
v_gene: TRBV7-7
CDR3aa: CASSPISGRTDTQYF
CDR3nt: TGTGCTAGCAGCCCCATTAGCGGGAGGACAGATACGCAGTATTTT

j_gene: TRBJ1-1
abundance: -
d_gene: -
v_gene: TRBV9
CDR3aa: CASSPRDFGVNTEAFF
CDR3nt: TGTGCCAGCAGCCCGCGGGACTTCGGAGTGAACACTGAAGCTTTCTTT

j_gene: TRBJ2-2
abundance: -
d_gene: TRBD2
v_gene: TRBV9
CDR3aa: CASSVSGGTGELFF
CDR3nt: TGTGCCAGCAGCGTATCGGGGGGGACCGGGGAGCTGTTTTTT

j_gene: TRBJ2-1
abundance: -
d_gene: -
v_gene: TRBV4-1
CDR3aa: CASSRETGRYNEQFF
CDR3nt: TGCGCCAGCAGCCGAGAGACAGGGAGGTACAATGAGCAGTTCTTC

j_gene: TRBJ1-2
abundance: few
d_gene: TRBD1
v_gene: TRBV24-1
CDR3aa: CATSPGQGAYGYTF
CDR3nt: TGTGCCACCAGTCCGGGACAGGGAGCCTATGGCTACACCTTC

j_gene: TRBJ2-7
abundance: -
d_gene: TRBD1
v_gene: TRBV6-9
CDR3aa: CASSYPDRVPTEQYF
CDR3nt: TGTGCCAGCAGTTACCCGGACAGGGTTCCGACCGAGCAGTACTTC

j_gene: TRBJ2-7
abundance: -
d_gene: TRBD2
v_gene: TRBV14
CDR3aa: CASSQGLALFPEQYF
CDR3nt: TGTGCCAGCAGCCAGGGACTAGCCCTTTTTCCCGAGCAGTACTTC

j_gene: TRBJ2-3
abundance: -
d_gene: TRBD2
v_gene: TRBV29-1
CDR3aa: CSVGQLAAPDTQYF
CDR3nt: TGCAGCGTTGGTCAACTAGCGGCCCCAGATACGCAGTATTTT

j_gene: TRBJ2-3
abundance: -
d_gene: TRBD2
v_gene: TRBV28
CDR3aa: CASSSAGVSTDTQYF
CDR3nt: TGTGCCAGCAGTTCTGCGGGAGTGAGCACAGATACGCAGTATTTT

j_gene: TRBJ2-1
abundance: once
d_gene: TRBD1
v_gene: TRBV5-1
CDR3aa: CASSMRQGTYNEQFF
CDR3nt: TGCGCCAGCAGCATGAGACAGGGGACCTACAATGAGCAGTTCTTC

j_gene: TRBJ2-7
abundance: -
d_gene: -
v_gene: TRBV21-1
CDR3aa: CASSIRLTSAYEQYF
CDR3nt: TGTGCCAGCAGCATACGCCTGACTAGCGCCTACGAGCAGTACTTC

j_gene: TRBJ2-7
abundance: -
d_gene: -
v_gene: TRBV4-2
CDR3aa: CARRRDYEQYF
CDR3nt: TGTGCCAGGCGGCGGGACTACGAGCAGTACTTC

j_gene: TRBJ2-1
abundance: -
d_gene: -
v_gene: TRBV6-5
CDR3aa: CASINNEQFF
CDR3nt: TGTGCCAGCATCAACAATGAGCAGTTCTTC

j_gene: TRBJ2-7
abundance: once
d_gene: TRBD1
v_gene: TRBV2
CDR3aa: CASARDRGLYEQYF
CDR3nt: TGTGCCAGCGCCCGGGACAGGGGGCTCTACGAGCAGTACTTC

j_gene: TRBJ1-2
abundance: -
d_gene: TRBD1
v_gene: TRBV19
CDR3aa: CASSADRNYGYTF
CDR3nt: TGTGCCAGTAGTGCGGACAGGAACTATGGCTACACCTTC

j_gene: TRBJ2-5
abundance: -
d_gene: TRBD2
v_gene: TRBV6-2/TRBV6-3
CDR3aa: CASSYSNILAGRTQYF
CDR3nt: TGTGCCAGCAGTTACTCGAATATCCTAGCGGGACGGACCCAGTACTTC

j_gene: TRBJ1-2
abundance: -
d_gene: -
v_gene: TRBV4-3
CDR3aa: CASSKVAGRTGTPSPYGYTF
CDR3nt: TGCGCCAGCAGCAAAGTCGCAGGTCGAACGGGGACACCCTCCCCCTATGGCTACACCTTC

j_gene: TRBJ1-5
abundance: few
d_gene: -
v_gene: TRBV28
CDR3aa: CASSLLGSGQVRPPQHF
CDR3nt: TGTGCCAGCAGTTTATTAGGGAGTGGGCAGGTCCGTCCTCCCCAGCATTTT

j_gene: TRBJ1-1
abundance: -
d_gene: -
v_gene: TRBV6-2/TRBV6-3
CDR3aa: CASSYYKNRAVAFF
CDR3nt: TGTGCCAGCAGTTACTATAAAAACAGGGCTGTGGCTTTCTTT

j_gene: TRBJ2-7
abundance: -
d_gene: -
v_gene: TRBV4-1
CDR3aa: CASSQVRGGEQYF
CDR3nt: TGCGCCAGCAGCCAAGTACGGGGTGGCGAGCAGTACTTC

j_gene: TRBJ2-7
abundance: -
d_gene: TRBD2
v_gene: TRBV5-1
CDR3aa: CASSLGSVAGDEQYF
CDR3nt: TGCGCCAGCAGCTTGGGAAGTGTAGCGGGGGACGAGCAGTACTTC

j_gene: TRBJ1-5
abundance: -
d_gene: -
v_gene: TRBV28
CDR3aa: CATWTAGNQPQHF
CDR3nt: TGTGCCACCTGGACAGCTGGCAATCAGCCCCAGCATTTT

j_gene: TRBJ1-6
abundance: -
d_gene: TRBD1
v_gene: TRBV7-2
CDR3aa: CASSPRQGNSPLHF
CDR3nt: TGTGCCAGCAGCCCGAGACAGGGGAATTCACCCCTCCACTTT

j_gene: TRBJ1-5
abundance: -
d_gene: -
v_gene: TRBV5-5
CDR3aa: CASSLAGFSNQPQHF
CDR3nt: TGTGCCAGCAGCTTGGCAGGCTTTAGCAATCAGCCCCAGCATTTT

j_gene: TRBJ2-5
abundance: few
d_gene: TRBD2
v_gene: TRBV7-2
CDR3aa: CASSYPLAGVETQYF
CDR3nt: TGTGCCAGCAGCTACCCACTAGCGGGAGTAGAGACCCAGTACTTC

j_gene: TRBJ1-6
abundance: once
d_gene: -
v_gene: TRBV2
CDR3aa: CASRREQSSYNSPLHF
CDR3nt: TGTGCCAGCAGAAGGGAGCAGAGCTCCTATAATTCACCCCTCCACTTT

j_gene: TRBJ2-2
abundance: -
d_gene: -
v_gene: TRBV7-3
CDR3aa: CASSLGSSGPGVTGELFF
CDR3nt: TGTGCCAGCAGCTTAGGTTCGTCGGGACCGGGGGTCACCGGGGAGCTGTTTTTT

j_gene: TRBJ2-1
abundance: -
d_gene: -
v_gene: TRBV6-4
CDR3aa: CASSDPNLGVRYNEQFF
CDR3nt: TGTGCCAGCAGTGACCCAAACCTAGGGGTCCGCTACAATGAGCAGTTCTTC

j_gene: TRBJ2-7
abundance: -
d_gene: -
v_gene: TRBV7-2
CDR3aa: CASSLDLGQYF
CDR3nt: TGTGCCAGCAGCTTAGATCTAGGGCAGTACTTC

j_gene: TRBJ2-1
abundance: -
d_gene: -
v_gene: TRBV7-3
CDR3aa: CASSLTRTENEQFF
CDR3nt: TGTGCCAGCAGCTTAACGCGGACAGAGAATGAGCAGTTCTTC

j_gene: TRBJ2-1
abundance: -
d_gene: TRBD2
v_gene: TRBV14
CDR3aa: CASSQETSGRLLGGNNEQFF
CDR3nt: TGTGCCAGCAGCCAAGAGACTAGCGGGAGGCTCCTTGGCGGTAACAATGAGCAGTTCTTC

j_gene: TRBJ2-6
abundance: -
d_gene: -
v_gene: TRBV7-9
CDR3aa: CASSLADRAGANVLTF
CDR3nt: TGTGCCAGCAGCTTAGCCGACAGAGCTGGGGCCAACGTCCTGACTTTC

j_gene: TRBJ2-2
abundance: -
d_gene: -
v_gene: TRBV7-9
CDR3aa: CASSLAGTFNTGELFF
CDR3nt: TGTGCCAGCAGTTTAGCAGGGACTTTTAACACCGGGGAGCTGTTTTTT

j_gene: TRBJ2-7
abundance: -
d_gene: TRBD1
v_gene: TRBV20-1
CDR3aa: CSASKGQGREQYF
CDR3nt: TGCAGTGCTAGTAAGGGACAGGGAAGGGAGCAGTACTTC

j_gene: TRBJ2-2
abundance: -
d_gene: TRBD1
v_gene: TRBV11-3
CDR3aa: CASTHTGTGNTGELFF
CDR3nt: TGTGCCAGCACCCACACCGGGACAGGCAACACCGGGGAGCTGTTTTTT

j_gene: TRBJ2-7
abundance: -
d_gene: -
v_gene: TRBV5-4
CDR3aa: CASSLTGTYEQYF
CDR3nt: TGTGCCAGCAGCCTCACAGGGACCTACGAGCAGTACTTC

j_gene: TRBJ2-6
abundance: -
d_gene: -
v_gene: TRBV7-2
CDR3aa: CASSGDTSGANVLTF
CDR3nt: TGTGCCAGCAGCGGGGACACCTCTGGGGCCAACGTCCTGACTTTC

j_gene: TRBJ2-1
abundance: -
d_gene: TRBD2
v_gene: TRBV6-5
CDR3aa: CATGGGTSEYNEQFF
CDR3nt: TGTGCCACCGGAGGAGGGACTAGCGAATACAATGAGCAGTTCTTC

j_gene: TRBJ2-1
abundance: -
d_gene: TRBD2
v_gene: TRBV4-1
CDR3aa: CASSPTSGSIYEQFF
CDR3nt: TGCGCCAGCAGCCCCACTAGCGGGAGTATATATGAGCAGTTCTTC

j_gene: TRBJ1-5
abundance: once
d_gene: -
v_gene: TRBV2
CDR3aa: CASTGTRGGGQPQHF
CDR3nt: TGTGCCAGCACCGGGACAAGGGGCGGGGGTCAGCCCCAGCATTTT

j_gene: TRBJ1-2
abundance: -
d_gene: TRBD1
v_gene: TRBV25-1
CDR3aa: CASRPGTVNYGYTF
CDR3nt: TGTGCCAGCAGACCCGGGACAGTTAACTATGGCTACACCTTC

j_gene: TRBJ2-3
abundance: -
d_gene: TRBD2
v_gene: TRBV27
CDR3aa: CASSRKPPSGSTDTQYF
CDR3nt: TGTGCCAGCAGCCGAAAACCCCCTAGCGGAAGCACAGATACGCAGTATTTT

j_gene: TRBJ2-3
abundance: -
d_gene: -
v_gene: TRBV28
CDR3aa: CASSFRGSRADTQYF
CDR3nt: TGTGCCAGCAGTTTTAGGGGTTCGCGCGCAGATACGCAGTATTTT

j_gene: TRBJ1-5
abundance: -
d_gene: -
v_gene: TRBV20-1
CDR3aa: CSAGGEVRHF
CDR3nt: TGCAGTGCTGGAGGGGAGGTGCGGCATTTT

j_gene: TRBJ1-2
abundance: -
d_gene: -
v_gene: TRBV7-9
CDR3aa: CASSPQVYRSGGYTF
CDR3nt: TGTGCCAGCAGCCCGCAAGTTTACAGGTCTGGTGGCTACACCTTC

j_gene: TRBJ2-7
abundance: once
d_gene: -
v_gene: TRBV14
CDR3aa: CASSQVQAYGQYF
CDR3nt: TGTGCCAGCAGCCAAGTACAGGCGTACGGGCAGTACTTC

j_gene: TRBJ1-2
abundance: few
d_gene: -
v_gene: TRBV24-1
CDR3aa: CATSRDTYGYTF
CDR3nt: TGTGCCACCTCCCGGGACACCTATGGCTACACCTTC

j_gene: TRBJ2-1
abundance: -
d_gene: TRBD2
v_gene: TRBV5-4
CDR3aa: CASSPGTSGRVSYNEQFF
CDR3nt: TGTGCCAGCAGCCCGGGGACTAGCGGGAGGGTGTCCTACAATGAGCAGTTCTTC